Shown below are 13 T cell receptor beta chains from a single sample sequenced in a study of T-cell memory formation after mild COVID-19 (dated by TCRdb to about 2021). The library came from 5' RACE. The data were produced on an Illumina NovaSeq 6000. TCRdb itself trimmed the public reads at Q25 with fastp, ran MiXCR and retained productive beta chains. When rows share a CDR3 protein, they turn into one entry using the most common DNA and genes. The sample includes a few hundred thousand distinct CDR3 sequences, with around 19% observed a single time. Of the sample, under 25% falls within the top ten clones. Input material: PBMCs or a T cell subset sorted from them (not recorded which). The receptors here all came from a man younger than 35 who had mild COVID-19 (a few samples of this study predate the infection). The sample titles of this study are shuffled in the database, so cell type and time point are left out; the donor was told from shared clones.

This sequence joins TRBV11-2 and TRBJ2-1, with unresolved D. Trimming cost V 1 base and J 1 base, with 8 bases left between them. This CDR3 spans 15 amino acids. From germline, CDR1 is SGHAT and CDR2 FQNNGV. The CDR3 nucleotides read TGTGCCAGCAGCTTAGCTGGAGTATCCTACAATGAGCAGTTCTTC. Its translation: CASSLAGVSYNEQFF.

The CDR3 spells CASSEGVGTEAFF. CDR3 DNA: TGTGCCAGCAGTGAAGGGGTGGGCACTGAAGCTTTCTTT. The gene calls are TRBV2 and TRBJ1-1, with D hard to call. V was shortened by 1 base and J by 4 bases, with 7 bases between the two germline ends. This CDR3 contains 13 residues. CDR1 is SNHLY and CDR2 is FYNNEI in the germline V gene.

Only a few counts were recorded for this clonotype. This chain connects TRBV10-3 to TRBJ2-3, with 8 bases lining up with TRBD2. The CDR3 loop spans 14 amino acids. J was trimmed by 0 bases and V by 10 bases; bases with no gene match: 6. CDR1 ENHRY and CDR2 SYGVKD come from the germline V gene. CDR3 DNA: TGTGCCACCGGCGGGGGGCCTAGCACAGATACGCAGTATTTT. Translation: CATGGGPSTDTQYF.

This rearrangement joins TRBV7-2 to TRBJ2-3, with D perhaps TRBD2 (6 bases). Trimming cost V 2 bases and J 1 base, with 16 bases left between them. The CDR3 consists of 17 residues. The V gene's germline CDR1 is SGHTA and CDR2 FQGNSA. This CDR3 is CASSLYGRGPRTDTQYF. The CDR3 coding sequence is TGTGCCAGCAGCTTATATGGGCGGGGACCCCGCACAGATACGCAGTATTTT.

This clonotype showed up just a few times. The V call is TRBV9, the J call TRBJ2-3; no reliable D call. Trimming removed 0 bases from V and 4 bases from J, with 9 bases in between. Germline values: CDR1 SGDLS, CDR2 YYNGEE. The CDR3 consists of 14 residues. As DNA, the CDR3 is TGTGCCAGCAGCGTAGTCGAGTTGGCAGATACGCAGTATTTT. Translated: CASSVVELADTQYF. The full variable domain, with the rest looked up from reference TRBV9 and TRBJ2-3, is DSGVTQTPKHLITATGQRVTLRCSPRSGDLSVYWYQQSLDQGLQFLIQYYNGEERAKGNILERFSAQQFPDLHSELNLSSLELGDSALYFCASSVVELADTQYFGPGTRLTVL.

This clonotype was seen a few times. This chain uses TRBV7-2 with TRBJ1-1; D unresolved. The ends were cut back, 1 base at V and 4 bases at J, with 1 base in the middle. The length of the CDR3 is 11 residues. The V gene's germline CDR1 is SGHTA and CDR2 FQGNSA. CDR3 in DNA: TGTGCCAGCAGCTTAGTCACTGAAGCTTTCTTT. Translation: CASSLVTEAFF.

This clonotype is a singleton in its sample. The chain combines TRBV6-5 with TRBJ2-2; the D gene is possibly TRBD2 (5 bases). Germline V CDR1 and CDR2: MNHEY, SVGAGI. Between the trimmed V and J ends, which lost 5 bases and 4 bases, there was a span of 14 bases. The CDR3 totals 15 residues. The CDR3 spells CASSQTTLGTGELFF. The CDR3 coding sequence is TGTGCCAGCAGTCAGACTACTTTGGGCACCGGGGAGCTGTTTTTT.

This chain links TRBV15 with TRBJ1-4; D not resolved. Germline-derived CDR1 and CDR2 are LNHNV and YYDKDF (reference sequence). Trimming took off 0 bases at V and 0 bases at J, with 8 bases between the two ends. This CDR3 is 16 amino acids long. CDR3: CATSRDQTATNEKLFF. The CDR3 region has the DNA TGTGCCACCAGCAGAGATCAAACAGCAACTAATGAAAAACTGTTTTTT.

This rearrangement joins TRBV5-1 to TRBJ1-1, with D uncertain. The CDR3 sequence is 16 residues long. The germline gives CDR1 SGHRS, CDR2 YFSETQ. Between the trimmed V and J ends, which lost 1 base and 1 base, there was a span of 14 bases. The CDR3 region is CASSLKVSLGNTEAFF. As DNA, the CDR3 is TGCGCCAGCAGCTTGAAGGTCTCCCTCGGGAACACTGAAGCTTTCTTT.

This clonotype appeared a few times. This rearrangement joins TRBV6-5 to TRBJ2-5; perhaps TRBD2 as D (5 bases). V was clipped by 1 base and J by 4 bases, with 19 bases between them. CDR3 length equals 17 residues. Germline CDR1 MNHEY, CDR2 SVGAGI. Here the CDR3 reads CASSYYGSGVGVETQYF. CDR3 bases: TGTGCCAGCAGTTACTACGGATCCGGGGTCGGCGTAGAGACCCAGTACTTC.

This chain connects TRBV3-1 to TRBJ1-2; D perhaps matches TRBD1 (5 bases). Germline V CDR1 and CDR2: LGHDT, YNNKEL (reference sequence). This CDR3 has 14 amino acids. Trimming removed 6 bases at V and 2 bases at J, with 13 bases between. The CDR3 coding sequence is TGTGCCAGCAGACGAGGGACGGAGAACTATGGCTACACCTTC. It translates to CASRRGTENYGYTF.

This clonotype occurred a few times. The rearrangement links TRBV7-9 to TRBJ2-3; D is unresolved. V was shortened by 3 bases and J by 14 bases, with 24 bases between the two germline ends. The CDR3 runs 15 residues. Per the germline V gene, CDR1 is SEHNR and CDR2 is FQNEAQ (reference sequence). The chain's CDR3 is CASSFTPRHWAPGYF. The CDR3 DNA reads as TGTGCCAGCAGCTTTACCCCTAGACACTGGGCCCCCGGGTATTTT.

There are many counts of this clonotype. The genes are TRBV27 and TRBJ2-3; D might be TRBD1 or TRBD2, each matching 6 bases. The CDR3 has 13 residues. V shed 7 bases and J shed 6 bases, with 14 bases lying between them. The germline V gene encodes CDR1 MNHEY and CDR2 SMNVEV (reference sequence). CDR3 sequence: CASTRGAYDTQYF. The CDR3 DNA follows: TGTGCCAGCACTAGGGGGGCGTACGATACGCAGTATTTT.